Sequencing of this T cell receptor (beta chain) was carried out in a study of Ad26.COV2.S vaccination and SARS-CoV-2 variants. Study-wide results and caveats: Vaccinated and placebo-treated recipients had similar non-spike TCR breadth. It was reported that spike-specific CD8+ and CD4+ T cell responses were substantially broad after vaccination. Analytic work on TCR breadth and depth might have understated the full extent of total T cell responses.

A remark on this clone: Antigen unknown.

Using immunoSEQ multiplex PCR, the repertoire was profiled, and TCRdb retains in-frame clones only, with some absent. The table includes roughly 390,000 clones, approximately 91% detected once. Germline CDR1 and CDR2: LNHDA and SQIVND (reference sequence). The CDR3 runs 11 residues. V lost 7 bases to trimming and J lost 6 bases, with 7 bases between them. The sample's treatment: roughly 19 received Ad26.COV2.S at low or high dose, single or two shots; roughly five received placebo; per-sample allocation not given. It was on day 63 after the first vaccine or placebo injection that samples were taken. The sequence came from a person between 18 and 59 years old who received the Ad26.COV2.S COVID-19 vaccine or a placebo. V usage is TRBV19 and J usage is TRBJ2-1; D unresolved. The material was peripheral blood, obtained in a trial of Ad26.COV2.S vaccine versus placebo. Here the CDR3 DNA reads TGTGCCAGTATTCAGAGCAATGAGCAGTTCTTC. Translation: CASIQSNEQFF.